The entry that follows covers one TCR beta chain sequence. The sample belongs to a study of OX40 agonist ivuxolimab in advanced cancers. TCRdb keeps only in-frame clones here, not all; method: immunoSEQ multiplex PCR. This table has about 67,000 clones, approximately 81% appearing once. The CDR3 runs to 14 residues. Germline V gene data show CDR1 as MNHNS and CDR2 as SASEGT. V gave up 7 bases and J gave up 0 bases, with 9 bases separating them. This specimen was CD4+ or CD8+ T cells sorted from blood, taken in a trial of the OX40 agonist ivuxolimab. The chain couples TRBV6-1 to TRBJ2-2; D remains unclear. The source is an adult with an advanced solid tumor such as melanoma, head and neck, liver or kidney cancer. The CDR3 loop reads CASILVPNTGELFF. CDR3 bases: TGTGCCAGCATCCTCGTCCCGAACACCGGGGAGCTGTTTTTT.